This T cell receptor beta chain was sequenced during a study of cytomegalovirus exposure and HLA in healthy donors. Study background: Researchers previously reported finding roughly 120 million unique TCR beta sequences from roughly 180 million T cells. A data release that came early held 75 million to 85 million unique TCRs from HLA-typed donors. Whole-study results and caveats: The study reported that TCR beta sequences accurately predicted HLA-A and HLA-B alleles in most subjects. A reported reduction in N-insertions relative to the roughly 640-donor mean was seen in an Asian-associated ancestry cluster in a later analysis.

Germline trimming cut 7 bases from V and 2 bases from J; bases unmatched to any gene: 4. The CDR3 contains 13 residues. In germline, CDR1 is SNHLY, CDR2 FYNNEI. As concerns this clone: The target antigen is unknown.

In the PCR, 60 Vbeta and 13 Jbeta primers were used. Using immunoSEQ multiplex PCR, the repertoire was profiled, and TCRdb retains in-frame clones only, with some absent. The sample holds fewer than 150,000 clones, 80% seen once. Sequenced input: PBMCs. This chain connects TRBV2 to TRBJ2-7, with 8 bases that match TRBD1. This clonotype originated in a female donor in good health and CMV-seropositive. The CDR3 protein is CASKGQGTYEQYF. The CDR3 DNA is TGTGCCAGCAAAGGACAGGGTACCTACGAGCAGTACTTC.